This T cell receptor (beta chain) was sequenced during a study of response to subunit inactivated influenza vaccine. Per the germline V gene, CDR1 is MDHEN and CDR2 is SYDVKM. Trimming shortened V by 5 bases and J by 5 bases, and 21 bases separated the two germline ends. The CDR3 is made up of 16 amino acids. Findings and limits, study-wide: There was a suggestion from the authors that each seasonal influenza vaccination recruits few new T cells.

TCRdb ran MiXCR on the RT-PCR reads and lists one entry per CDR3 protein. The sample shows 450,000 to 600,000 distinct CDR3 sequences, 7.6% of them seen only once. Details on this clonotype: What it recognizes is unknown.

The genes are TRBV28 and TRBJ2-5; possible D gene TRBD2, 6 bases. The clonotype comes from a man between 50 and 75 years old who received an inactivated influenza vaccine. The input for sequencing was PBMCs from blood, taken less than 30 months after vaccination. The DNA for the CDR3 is TGTGCCAGCAGTCCCCGGATTTGGGGGGACTGGGAGACCCAGTACTTC. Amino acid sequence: CASSPRIWGDWETQYF.